This T cell receptor (beta chain) was found in a study of blood T cell repertoires in COVID-19. In the study overall: COVID-19 samples from acute and convalescent phases originated in the United States, Italy and Spain. T cells, B-cell-depleted T cells, or PBMCs supplied cDNA or gDNA.

The V and J ends lost 2 bases and 1 base respectively, with 7 bases between them. CDR1 is SGHRS and CDR2 is YFSETQ in the germline V gene. The CDR3 length is 14 residues. Per the study methods: Estimation of nucleated cell counts relied on the amplification of reference gene primers. Here immunoSEQ multiplex PCR was the method, and the copy in TCRdb shows in-frame clones only, minus some. V and J calls plus clone size are reproduced from that table; the DNA served to infer D and trimming. The table lists about 170,000 clones, more than 70% of them singletons. The sample was peripheral blood. This chain connects TRBV5-1 to TRBJ1-3; D possibly corresponds to TRBD1 (5 bases). The sequence was collected from a woman aged 70-85 years who had recovered from COVID-19. The CDR3 protein is CASSLQASGNTIYF. CDR3 sequence (DNA): TGCGCCAGCAGCTTACAGGCTTCTGGAAACACCATATATTTT.